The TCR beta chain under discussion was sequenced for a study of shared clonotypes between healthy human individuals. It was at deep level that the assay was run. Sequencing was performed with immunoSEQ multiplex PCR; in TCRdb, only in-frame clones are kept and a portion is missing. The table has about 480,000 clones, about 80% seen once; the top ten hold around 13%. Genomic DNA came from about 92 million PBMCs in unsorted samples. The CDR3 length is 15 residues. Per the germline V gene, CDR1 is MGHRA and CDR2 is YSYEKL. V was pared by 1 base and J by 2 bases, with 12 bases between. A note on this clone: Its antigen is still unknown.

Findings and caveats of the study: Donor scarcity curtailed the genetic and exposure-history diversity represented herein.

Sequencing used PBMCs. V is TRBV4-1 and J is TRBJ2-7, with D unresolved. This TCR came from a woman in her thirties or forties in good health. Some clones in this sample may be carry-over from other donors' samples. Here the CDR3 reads CASSQVELTTYEQYF. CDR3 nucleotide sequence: TGCGCCAGCAGCCAAGTAGAACTTACTACCTACGAGCAGTACTTC.